The 29 T cell receptor beta chains listed next were all sequenced from one sample in a study of blood T cell repertoires in COVID-19. Sequenced by immunoSEQ multiplex PCR; TCRdb stores in-frame clones only, minus some. The table shows 200,000 to 250,000 clones, with roughly 85% occurring only once. Sequenced sample: peripheral blood. The source of these receptors is a woman between 18 and 30 years old who had recovered from COVID-19.

This chain uses TRBV9 with TRBJ2-1; 8 bases map to TRBD2. V lost 3 bases and J lost 12; bases outside the gene matches: 17. Germline V gene data show CDR1 as SGDLS and CDR2 as YYNGEE. The CDR3 is 16 residues long. Written as DNA, the CDR3 is TGTGCCAGCAGCGCCCAACCGGGACTAGGTGTTTTATGGCAGTTCTTC. It is translated as CASSAQPGLGVLWQFF.

This clone showed up just once. J is TRBJ2-3 and V is TRBV29-1, with 11 bases matching TRBD2. The CDR3 covers 13 residues. Looked up from germline, CDR1 is SQVTM and CDR2 is ANQGSEA. Trimming cost V 4 bases and J 14 bases; bases outside gene matches: 11. The CDR3 region is CSVVDSGRANGYF. The CDR3 DNA follows: TGCAGCGTTGTAGATAGCGGGAGGGCCAATGGGTATTTT.

The chain uses TRBV19 and TRBJ2-2; D is uncertain. Trimming took 5 bases from V and 5 from J, leaving 3 bases between them. The CDR3 is 11 residues long. The germline V gene has CDR1 LNHDA and CDR2 SQIVND (reference sequence). The CDR3 region is CASSRTGELFF. Here the CDR3 DNA reads TGTGCCAGTAGTCGGACCGGGGAGCTGTTTTTT. Using reference TRBV19 and TRBJ2-2 for the parts outside the CDR3, the full variable domain is DGGITQSPKYLFRKEGQNVTLSCEQNLNHDAMYWYRQDPGQGLRLIYYSQIVNDFQKGDIAEGYSVSREKKESFPLTVTSAQKNPTAFYLCASSRTGELFFGEGSRLTVL.

The chain couples TRBV10-3 to TRBJ2-1, with 7 positions matching TRBD2. The ends lost 9 bases at V and 0 bases at J; junction bases unmatched: 11. The germline V gene has CDR1 ENHRY and CDR2 SYGVKD. The CDR3 contains 16 residues. The CDR3 DNA is TGTGCCATTAGACCTGACCGCGGGGGCTCCTACAATGAGCAGTTCTTC. Translated, it gives CAIRPDRGGSYNEQFF.

V is TRBV4-3 and J is TRBJ1-1; D call uncertain. The CDR3 has 15 amino acids. Germline V gene lookup returns CDR1 LGHNA and CDR2 YSLEER. The ends were cut back, 6 bases at V and 1 base at J, with 15 bases in the middle. CDR3 bases: TGCGCCAGCAGTGCGGGTCTGGGAAAGAACACTGAAGCTTTCTTT. This translates into CASSAGLGKNTEAFF.

The genes are TRBV29-1 and TRBJ1-1, with D perhaps TRBD1 (5 bases). This CDR3 is 13 amino acids long. The V and J ends lost 5 bases and 0 bases respectively, with 10 bases between them. Germline CDR1 SQVTM, CDR2 ANQGSEA. CDR3 loop: CSVSGIMNTEAFF. The CDR3 DNA reads TGCAGCGTTTCAGGGATAATGAACACTGAAGCTTTCTTT.

The V call is TRBV4-1, the J call TRBJ1-1; D unresolved. This CDR3 spans 13 amino acids. The V gene's germline CDR1 is MGHRA and CDR2 YSYEKL. V was shortened by 4 bases and J by 4 bases, with 10 bases between the two germline ends. Written as DNA, the CDR3 is TGCGCCAGCAGCCGAGTCGAGAGCACTGAAGCTTTCTTT. It encodes CASSRVESTEAFF.

The chain recombines TRBV6-2 or TRBV6-3 with TRBJ2-5; tentative D call: TRBD2 (5 bases). Germline V gene lookup returns CDR1 MNHEY and CDR2 SVGEGT. The CDR3 spans 15 residues. The V gene lost 0 bases and the J gene lost 1 base, with 9 bases spanning the gap. The CDR3: CASSYSSLAQETQYF. In DNA form, the CDR3 reads TGTGCCAGCAGTTACTCGTCGCTAGCCCAAGAGACCCAGTACTTC.

The chain has TRBV5-4 and TRBJ2-7, with 10 bases lining up with TRBD1. V dropped 0 bases and J dropped 3; count of bases not matched to a gene: 6. The CDR3 extends over 16 amino acids. The germline V gene has CDR1 SGHNT and CDR2 YYREEE (reference sequence). The CDR3 DNA sequence: TGTGCCAGCAGCTTGGGCCCGGGGACAGGGGACTACGAGCAGTACTTC. Its translation is CASSLGPGTGDYEQYF.

V is TRBV30 and J is TRBJ2-1; 10 bases are a match to TRBD2. V shed 0 bases and J 6 bases; nucleotides not matched to a gene: 5. From germline, CDR1 is GTSNPN and CDR2 SVGIG (reference sequence). The CDR3 loop spans 15 amino acids. CDR3 in amino acids: CAWSVKREGFNEQFF. The CDR3 nucleotides are TGTGCCTGGAGTGTAAAGCGGGAGGGTTTCAATGAGCAGTTCTTC. Drawing the rest from reference TRBV30 and TRBJ2-1, the complete variable domain is SQTIHQWPATLVQPVGSPLSLECTVEGTSNPNLYWYRQAAGRGLQLLFYSVGIGQISSEVPQNLSASRPQDRQFILSSKKLLLSDSGFYLCAWSVKREGFNEQFFGPGTRLTVL.

This clone showed up just once. This sequence joins TRBV27 and TRBJ2-7, with 9 bases that match TRBD1. Germline values: CDR1 MNHEY, CDR2 SMNVEV (reference sequence). V lost 4 bases, J lost 2 bases, and 6 bases stayed unmatched. CDR3 length: 15 amino acids. The CDR3 DNA is TGTGCCAGCAGTTCCACAGGGGGCTATCCCTACGAGCAGTACTTC. Amino acid sequence: CASSSTGGYPYEQYF.

The chain joins TRBV15 to TRBJ2-7; 8 nucleotides align to TRBD1. Trimming took 0 bases from V and 7 from J; bases not matched to a gene: 11. Germline CDR1 and CDR2: LNHNV and YYDKDF (reference sequence). The CDR3 runs to 16 residues. In DNA form, the CDR3 reads TGTGCCACCAGCAGAGATAATGGTGACAGGGGCTATGAGCAGTACTTC. This encodes CATSRDNGDRGYEQYF.

This rearrangement joins TRBV7-2 to TRBJ1-6; D is ambiguous. The V end was cut by 2 bases, the J end by 10 bases, with 15 bases between. CDR1 SGHTA and CDR2 FQGNSA come from the germline V gene. There are 15 residues in the CDR3. This CDR3 is CASSLRAGVDSPLHF. The CDR3 DNA sequence: TGTGCCAGCAGCTTACGTGCCGGGGTGGACTCACCCCTCCACTTT.

The rearrangement links TRBV11-2 to TRBJ2-3; D gene uncertain. The germline gives CDR1 SGHAT, CDR2 FQNNGV. Trimming cost V 5 bases and J 4 bases, with 7 bases left between them. The length of the CDR3 is 12 residues. In DNA form, the CDR3 reads TGTGCCAGCAGCCCTACCTCAGATACGCAGTATTTT. Its protein is CASSPTSDTQYF.

The chain links TRBV4-3 to TRBJ2-4, with 7 positions matching TRBD2. Germline loops: CDR1 LGHNA, CDR2 YSLEER. The CDR3 spans 17 residues. Trimming at V came to 0 bases and at J to 3 bases, leaving 8 bases not matched to a gene. CDR3 DNA: TGCGCCAGCAGCCAAGATCCGGGACTAAATAACAAAAACATTCAGTACTTC. Amino acid sequence: CASSQDPGLNNKNIQYF.

Only one count was recorded for this clone. The J gene is TRBJ2-7, the V gene TRBV18, with D unresolved. CDR3 length equals 14 residues. Germline V gives CDR1 KGHSH, CDR2 LQKENI. With 4 bases removed from V and 0 bases from J, the gap between germline ends came to 10 bases. The CDR3 sequence: CASSHDKSSYEQYF. DNA of the CDR3: TGTGCCAGCTCACATGACAAGAGCTCCTACGAGCAGTACTTC.

The chain has TRBV5-4 and TRBJ1-2; no reliable D call. Trimming took 0 bases from V and 1 from J, leaving 7 bases between them. CDR1 and CDR2 from the germline V gene are SGHNT and YYREEE (reference sequence). The CDR3 covers 14 residues. CDR3 protein: CASSLGADNYGYTF. The CDR3 DNA sequence: TGTGCCAGCAGCTTGGGGGCAGATAACTATGGCTACACCTTC.

The chain combines TRBV19 with TRBJ2-4; D may be TRBD2 (5 bases). Germline CDR1 and CDR2: LNHDA and SQIVND (reference sequence). V lost 6 bases, J lost 3 bases, and 18 bases lay in between. This CDR3 contains 16 residues. The CDR3 region has the DNA TGTGCCAGTAGAAGGTGGGAGTTCGCGGGCAAAAACATTCAGTACTTC. Its protein is CASRRWEFAGKNIQYF.

The V gene is TRBV4-1, the J gene TRBJ2-5, with 8 positions matching TRBD2. From germline, CDR1 is MGHRA and CDR2 YSYEKL. This CDR3 comprises 14 residues. Trimming took 1 base from V and 6 from J; bases not matched to a gene: 4. This CDR3 reads CASSQGLALQTQYF. DNA for the CDR3: TGCGCCAGCAGCCAAGGACTAGCGTTGCAGACCCAGTACTTC.

The chain carries TRBV12-3 or TRBV12-4 and TRBJ1-2; D gene uncertain. The CDR3 is 12 amino acids. V was clipped by 9 bases and J by 4 bases, with 12 bases between them. The CDR3 spells CASTEGSYGYTF. CDR3 bases: TGTGCCAGTACTGAGGGCAGCTATGGCTACACCTTC.

The chain joins TRBV30 to TRBJ2-7, with a weak D call TRBD1 (6 bases). This CDR3 contains 13 residues. Germline-derived CDR1 and CDR2 are GTSNPN and SVGIG (reference sequence). V was pared by 1 base and J by 4 bases, with 11 bases between. CDR3: CAWSGGTYYEQYF. In DNA, the CDR3 is TGTGCCTGGAGTGGTGGGACATATTACGAGCAGTACTTC. The full variable domain, in which reference TRBV30 and TRBJ2-7 provide the parts outside the CDR3, is SQTIHQWPATLVQPVGSPLSLECTVEGTSNPNLYWYRQAAGRGLQLLFYSVGIGQISSEVPQNLSASRPQDRQFILSSKKLLLSDSGFYLCAWSGGTYYEQYFGPGTRLTVT.

The chain has TRBV27 and TRBJ1-1; TRBD1 is a possible D gene (6 bases). Per the germline V gene, CDR1 is MNHEY and CDR2 is SMNVEV (reference sequence). This CDR3 comprises 17 residues. The V end was cut by 6 bases, the J end by 0 bases, with 20 bases between. DNA for the CDR3: TGTGCCAGCAGCCCCATGAAGGGGAGGGGGATGAACACTGAAGCTTTCTTT. Its protein product is CASSPMKGRGMNTEAFF.

The rearrangement joins TRBV10-3 to TRBJ2-3; TRBD1 matches at 7 bases. The CDR3 extends over 18 amino acids. Germline V gene sequence: CDR1 ENHRY, CDR2 SYGVKD. The V gene end was trimmed by 2 bases and the J gene end by 3 bases; junction bases not matched to a gene: 14. The CDR3 here is CAISEPLNRGVGTDTQYF. The CDR3 DNA reads TGTGCCATCAGTGAGCCTTTGAACAGGGGCGTCGGAACAGATACGCAGTATTTT.

CDR3 bases: TGTGCCAGCAGTGGGACCGGGACACCGGATAGGGAAAAACTGTTTTTT. It encodes CASSGTGTPDREKLFF. V usage is TRBV25-1 and J usage is TRBJ1-4; TRBD1 is a possible D gene (6 bases). Germline lookup yields CDR1 MGHDK and CDR2 SYGVNS. Trimming removed 4 bases at V and 8 bases at J, with 20 bases between. The CDR3 is 16 residues long.

J is TRBJ2-7 and V is TRBV27; perhaps TRBD2 as D (5 bases). Trimming shortened V by 3 bases and J by 0 bases, and 15 bases separated the two germline ends. CDR1 MNHEY and CDR2 SMNVEV come from the germline V gene (reference sequence). The CDR3 contains 16 residues. As DNA, the CDR3 is TGTGCCAGCAGTTTCTCCGGAGAGCGGAGCTCCTACGAGCAGTACTTC. As protein: CASSFSGERSSYEQYF.

The CDR3 sequence is CASRHTRDWAYNEQFF. The CDR3 region has the DNA TGTGCCAGTAGGCATACCCGGGACTGGGCCTACAATGAGCAGTTCTTC. The chain carries TRBV19 and TRBJ2-1; possible D gene TRBD2, 6 bases. Between the trimmed V and J ends, which lost 6 bases and 2 bases, there was a span of 17 bases. The CDR3 runs to 16 residues. Germline CDR1 reads LNHDA; CDR2 reads SQIVND (reference sequence). Full variable domain (remainder filled in from reference TRBV19 and TRBJ2-1): DGGITQSPKYLFRKEGQNVTLSCEQNLNHDAMYWYRQDPGQGLRLIYYSQIVNDFQKGDIAEGYSVSREKKESFPLTVTSAQKNPTAFYLCASRHTRDWAYNEQFFGPGTRLTVL.

The V call is TRBV9, the J call TRBJ1-3, with D unclear. The V gene lost 0 bases and the J gene lost 0 bases, with 7 bases spanning the gap. CDR1 is SGDLS, CDR2 YYNGEE, per germline. The CDR3 runs to 15 residues. CDR3 in amino acids: CASSVDVSSGNTIYF. CDR3 in DNA: TGTGCCAGCAGCGTAGATGTGAGCTCTGGAAACACCATATATTTT. The entire variable domain, with the rest obtained from reference TRBV9 and TRBJ1-3, is as follows: DSGVTQTPKHLITATGQRVTLRCSPRSGDLSVYWYQQSLDQGLQFLIQYYNGEERAKGNILERFSAQQFPDLHSELNLSSLELGDSALYFCASSVDVSSGNTIYFGEGSWLTVV.

The gene calls are TRBV28 and TRBJ1-6; 10 nucleotides agree with TRBD1. The CDR3 covers 16 residues. The germline V gene has CDR1 MDHEN and CDR2 SYDVKM. Trimming at V came to 6 bases and at J to 5 bases, leaving 7 bases not matched to a gene. CDR3 in DNA: TGTGCCAGCAGACTGGGACAGGGGATAGATAATTCACCCCTCCACTTT. Protein product: CASRLGQGIDNSPLHF.

The rearrangement links TRBV5-1 to TRBJ2-5, with D possibly being TRBD1 (5 bases). Per the germline V gene, CDR1 is SGHRS and CDR2 is YFSETQ. This CDR3 contains 13 residues. Trimming took off 4 bases at V and 2 bases at J, with 9 bases between the two ends. Here the CDR3 DNA reads TGCGCCAGCAGCAGGACAAGACAAGAGACCCAGTACTTC. It specifies CASSRTRQETQYF.